Below, 24 T cell receptor beta chains from the same sample are listed, as sequenced in a study of blood T cell repertoires in COVID-19 (TCRdb year 2020). The library was prepared using the immunoSEQ multiplex PCR assay. TCRdb obtained this table from immuneACCESS and retained in-frame rearrangements with V and J assigned. These tables miss some clones; where compared with another copy, unresolved V genes account for less than half of the shortfall, and the remainder is unexplained. The sample table records about 88,000 clones; about 92% of these occur just once. The biggest ten clones account for about 6.7% of the sample. Sequencing was done on a sample of peripheral blood. These receptor sequences come from a man younger than 30 with COVID-19, enrolled during active disease.

The rearrangement links TRBV6-5 to TRBJ1-1; 7 nucleotides agree with TRBD1. V lost 6 bases to trimming and J lost 4 bases; unmatched junction nucleotides: 8. This CDR3 region has 14 residues. CDR1 is MNHEY, CDR2 SVGAGI, per germline. The CDR3, as DNA: TGTGCCAGCAGGCAGACAGGGCGAAGCACTGAAGCTTTCTTT. It specifies CASRQTGRSTEAFF.

The chain carries TRBV11-3 and TRBJ2-3; 12 bases are a match to TRBD2. Germline V gene data show CDR1 as SGHNT and CDR2 as YENEEA. Germline trimming cut 5 bases from V and 0 bases from J; bases unmatched to any gene: 6. This CDR3 has 17 residues. CDR3 sequence: CASSPPGLAGSTDTQYF. CDR3 DNA: TGTGCCAGCAGCCCCCCCGGACTAGCGGGAAGCACAGATACGCAGTATTTT.

The chain is built from TRBV25-1 and TRBJ2-3; D is uncertain. Germline V gene sequence: CDR1 MGHDK, CDR2 SYGVNS. This CDR3 contains 11 residues. Trimming shortened V by 5 bases and J by 7 bases, and 7 bases separated the two germline ends. CDR3 in DNA: TGTGCCAGCAGTTCCCTTCATACGCAGTATTTT. Translating gives CASSSLHTQYF. Based on the CDR3 plus reference TRBV25-1 and TRBJ2-3, the full variable domain is EADIYQTPRYLVIGTGKKITLECSQTMGHDKMYWYQQDPGMELHLIHYSYGVNSTEKGDLSSESTVSRIRTEHFPLTLESARPSHTSQYLCASSSLHTQYFGPGTRLTVL.

The chain joins TRBV18 to TRBJ2-4, with D tentatively TRBD2 (6 bases). Deletions cut 4 bases from V and 4 bases from J, with 17 bases between. This CDR3 is built from 16 residues. Germline V lookup: CDR1 KGHSH, CDR2 LQKENI. The CDR3 DNA sequence: TGTGCCAGCTCACTCCCGGGAGTCAGAGTTAAAAACATTCAGTACTTC. It specifies CASSLPGVRVKNIQYF.

The chain recombines TRBV7-9 with TRBJ2-1, with D tentatively TRBD1 (6 bases). The CDR3 has 13 amino acids. In germline, CDR1 is SEHNR, CDR2 FQNEAQ (reference sequence). Between the trimmed V and J ends, which lost 1 base and 5 bases, there was a span of 6 bases. CDR3 loop: CASSLDRDNEQFF. CDR3 nucleotides: TGTGCCAGCAGCTTAGACAGGGACAATGAGCAGTTCTTC.

The chain couples TRBV19 to TRBJ2-3; 8 bases are shared with TRBD1. Germline V gene sequence: CDR1 LNHDA, CDR2 SQIVND (reference sequence). With 9 bases clipped from V and 4 bases from J, the junction kept 15 bases outside the gene matches. The CDR3 totals 16 residues. CDR3 nucleotide sequence: TGTGCCAGCAGTTGGGGAGGCAGGGGGCGCGCAGATACGCAGTATTTT. It codes for CASSWGGRGRADTQYF.

This sequence joins TRBV3-1 (or the pseudogene TRBV3-2) and TRBJ2-5, with a possible D match to TRBD2 (6 bases). The germline CDR1 and CDR2 sequences are LGHDT and YNNKEL (reference sequence). The CDR3 has 16 amino acids. Trimming cost V 3 bases and J 5 bases, with 19 bases left between them. The CDR3 here is CASSHSMISREETQYF. DNA of the CDR3: TGTGCCAGCAGCCATAGTATGATCTCCCGGGAGGAGACCCAGTACTTC.

The rearrangement uses TRBV30 and TRBJ2-7, with D perhaps matching TRBD1 (5 bases). CDR3 length equals 13 residues. Germline assignment: CDR1 GTSNPN and CDR2 SVGIG (reference sequence). The V end was cut by 6 bases, the J end by 0 bases, with 12 bases between. CDR3: CACKTGDSYEQYF. The CDR3 region has the DNA TGTGCCTGTAAAACAGGAGACTCCTACGAGCAGTACTTC. The entire variable domain, with the rest obtained from reference TRBV30 and TRBJ2-7, is as follows: SQTIHQWPATLVQPVGSPLSLECTVEGTSNPNLYWYRQAAGRGLQLLFYSVGIGQISSEVPQNLSASRPQDRQFILSSKKLLLSDSGFYLCACKTGDSYEQYFGPGTRLTVT.

Ten or more counts support this clone. The chain has TRBV5-1 and TRBJ2-2; 10 positions match TRBD1. V lost 4 bases and J lost 4; bases outside the gene matches: 4. The CDR3 loop spans 15 amino acids. The V gene's germline CDR1 is SGHRS and CDR2 YFSETQ. The CDR3 DNA reads as TGCGCCAGCAGCCCTGGGACAGGGGTCACCGGGGAGCTGTTTTTT. Translating gives CASSPGTGVTGELFF.

The J gene is TRBJ2-3, the V gene TRBV11-2; D perhaps matches TRBD2 (6 bases). The germline V gene encodes CDR1 SGHAT and CDR2 FQNNGV. The V gene lost 5 bases and the J gene lost 8 bases, with 11 bases spanning the gap. This CDR3 is 12 amino acids long. CDR3: CASSPDYFTQYF. The DNA for the CDR3 is TGTGCCAGCAGCCCGGACTATTTTACGCAGTATTTT.

This clone has a handful of counts. The V gene is TRBV9, the J gene TRBJ2-1; 8 nucleotides line up with TRBD1. Germline V gene sequence: CDR1 SGDLS, CDR2 YYNGEE. V was clipped by 3 bases and J by 0 bases; unmatched bases: 5. The CDR3 totals 16 residues. This CDR3 reads CASSAGDRSSYNEQFF. The CDR3 bases are TGTGCCAGCAGCGCGGGGGACAGGAGCTCCTACAATGAGCAGTTCTTC.

The rearrangement links TRBV10-3 to TRBJ2-7; 7 positions agree with TRBD2. The germline V gene encodes CDR1 ENHRY and CDR2 SYGVKD. The V and J ends lost 7 bases and 6 bases, in that order; junction bases with no gene match: 15. CDR3 length: 15 residues. Written as DNA, the CDR3 is TGTGCCATCAAAGTCGGCGGGGGAGGGCCCCTCGAGCAGTACTTC. Translation: CAIKVGGGGPLEQYF.

The chain has TRBV6-2 or TRBV6-3 and TRBJ2-1, with D perhaps matching TRBD2 (5 bases). The V end was cut by 0 bases, the J end by 4 bases, with 16 bases between. Germline V lookup: CDR1 MNHEY, CDR2 SVGEGT. This CDR3 has 17 residues. This CDR3 reads CASSYSSGSGGYNEQFF. CDR3 nucleotide sequence: TGTGCCAGCAGTTACTCGAGTGGGTCGGGCGGGTACAATGAGCAGTTCTTC.

The chain carries TRBV4-3 and TRBJ2-3; TRBD2 matches at 10 bases. This CDR3 has 20 amino acids. Germline V CDR1 and CDR2: LGHNA, YSLEER. The V and J ends lost 1 base and 0 bases, in that order; junction bases with no gene match: 13. CDR3 bases: TGCGCCAGCAGCCAAGGTTGGTTTGAGACTAGCGGGTCTAGCACAGATACGCAGTATTTT. This translates into CASSQGWFETSGSSTDTQYF.

This clone has just one count. V and J are TRBV9 and TRBJ1-1; D perhaps matches TRBD1 (5 bases). The germline gives CDR1 SGDLS, CDR2 YYNGEE. The length of the CDR3 is 16 residues. V was shortened by 0 bases and J by 1 base, with 13 bases between the two germline ends. This CDR3 reads CASSVAPPGQNTEAFF. The CDR3 DNA reads TGTGCCAGCAGCGTAGCTCCCCCTGGACAGAACACTGAAGCTTTCTTT.

The chain combines TRBV14 with TRBJ2-3; D might be TRBD2 (7 bases). This CDR3 is 15 amino acids long. Per the germline V gene, CDR1 is SGHDN and CDR2 is FVKESK. V lost 2 bases and J 4 bases, leaving 13 bases between the germline ends. The CDR3 DNA follows: TGTGCCAGCAGCCAATCTAGGGGGGGCCCAGATACGCAGTATTTT. Translated, it gives CASSQSRGGPDTQYF.

This chain uses TRBV30 with TRBJ1-2; tentatively, D is TRBD1 (5 bases). V was pared by 5 bases and J by 5 bases, with 9 bases between. Germline loops: CDR1 GTSNPN, CDR2 SVGIG (reference sequence). The CDR3 loop spans 11 amino acids. In DNA, the CDR3 is TGTGCCTGGCTCAGGGCGTATGGCTACACCTTC. It specifies CAWLRAYGYTF. Full variable domain (outside the CDR3, taken from reference TRBV30 and TRBJ1-2): SQTIHQWPATLVQPVGSPLSLECTVEGTSNPNLYWYRQAAGRGLQLLFYSVGIGQISSEVPQNLSASRPQDRQFILSSKKLLLSDSGFYLCAWLRAYGYTFGSGTRLTVV.

The chain combines TRBV7-8 with TRBJ1-2, with 7 bases matching TRBD1. V dropped 5 bases and J dropped 14; count of bases not matched to a gene: 8. Germline V gives CDR1 SGHVS, CDR2 FQNEAQ. CDR3 size: 11 residues. CDR3 loop: CASSPGQIVTF. CDR3 nucleotide sequence: TGTGCCAGCAGCCCGGGACAGATAGTAACCTTC.

The V call is TRBV30, the J call TRBJ1-4, with D maybe TRBD1 (5 bases). This CDR3 comprises 17 residues. CDR1 GTSNPN and CDR2 SVGIG come from the germline V gene (reference sequence). V gave up 2 bases and J gave up 4 bases, with 20 bases separating them. The CDR3 region is CAWSSPTADLLNEKLFF. In nucleotides, the CDR3 is TGTGCCTGGAGTAGCCCGACAGCAGACTTACTTAATGAAAAACTGTTTTTT. Together with reference TRBV30 and TRBJ1-4, the CDR3 gives the full variable domain: SQTIHQWPATLVQPVGSPLSLECTVEGTSNPNLYWYRQAAGRGLQLLFYSVGIGQISSEVPQNLSASRPQDRQFILSSKKLLLSDSGFYLCAWSSPTADLLNEKLFFGSGTQLSVL.

The J gene is TRBJ2-1, the V gene TRBV6-5, with 13 bases matching TRBD2. The germline gives CDR1 MNHEY, CDR2 SVGAGI. After removal of 10 bases from V and 7 bases from J, the junction contained 10 bases not matched to a gene. This CDR3 spans 15 amino acids. CDR3: CATHTGTSGVNEQFF. The CDR3 nucleotides read TGTGCCACCCACACCGGGACTAGCGGGGTGAATGAGCAGTTCTTC.

The chain uses TRBV10-2 and TRBJ2-1; 7 bases match TRBD2. The V and J ends lost 5 bases and 9 bases, in that order; junction bases with no gene match: 1. This CDR3 contains 11 residues. CDR1 and CDR2 (germline): WSHSY, SAAADI. The CDR3 DNA reads as TGCGCCAGCAGTTTAGCGGGTGAGCAGTTCTTC. Translated, it gives CASSLAGEQFF.

The V and J genes are TRBV11-2 and TRBJ2-7, with D uncertain. Germline V lookup: CDR1 SGHAT, CDR2 FQNNGV. The ends were cut back, 8 bases at V and 5 bases at J, with 10 bases in the middle. This CDR3 comprises 11 residues. In DNA, the CDR3 is TGTGCCAGCTTGTCAGAAAACGAGCAGTACTTC. Protein: CASLSENEQYF.

The V call is TRBV6-1, the J call TRBJ2-7; no clear D gene. The V gene lost 6 bases and the J gene lost 4 bases, with 7 bases spanning the gap. The CDR3 consists of 11 residues. CDR1 MNHNS and CDR2 SASEGT come from the germline V gene. In nucleotides, the CDR3 is TGTGCCAGCAGCCCGAGGTACGAGCAGTACTTC. Protein sequence: CASSPRYEQYF.

The gene calls are TRBV6-2 or TRBV6-3 and TRBJ2-7, with 9 bases matching TRBD2. Germline CDR1 MNHEY, CDR2 SVGEGT. The CDR3 extends over 14 amino acids. J lost 9 bases, V lost 4 bases, and 10 bases had no gene match. The CDR3, as DNA: TGTGCCAGCAGTTTACTCAGCCTAGCGGGATTGCAGTACTTC. This codes for CASSLLSLAGLQYF.